This TCR beta chain comes out of a study of Ad26.COV2.S vaccination and SARS-CoV-2 variants. Study information: The COV1001 Ad26.COV2.S trial arm included the donor.

Regarding this clone: Additional DNA sequences in this sample encode the identical CDR3.

Treatment meaning: over 15 received Ad26.COV2.S at low or high dose, single or two shots; a few received placebo; per-sample allocation not given. Repertoires come from day 63 after the first vaccine or placebo injection. Generated by immunoSEQ multiplex PCR, the TCRdb table keeps only in-frame clones and is missing some. The sample includes roughly 450,000 clones, 75% to 95% seen only once; the top ten take approximately 12%. Germline V gene data show CDR1 as MNHNY and CDR2 as SVGAGI (reference sequence). The germline V and J ends were trimmed by 0 bases and 5 bases, with 5 bases remaining between them. The CDR3 covers 13 residues.

The gene calls are TRBV6-6 and TRBJ2-1, with D possibly being TRBD2 (5 bases). The sequences come from peripheral blood, collected in a trial of Ad26.COV2.S vaccine versus placebo. This TCR derives from a person aged 18-60 years who received the Ad26.COV2.S COVID-19 vaccine or a placebo. For the CDR3, the DNA is TGTGCCAGCAGTTACTCCGGGGACAATGAGCAGTTCTTC. Residues: CASSYSGDNEQFF.